A selection of T cell receptor beta chains follows, all from one sample in a study of beta chain features in type 1 diabetes. Libraries were prepared by immunoSEQ multiplex PCR; TCRdb keeps only in-frame clonotypes and omits some of them. The sample lists about 240,000 clones, over 11% occurring once. The sample was naive CD4+ T cells from blood. These receptors were collected from a man under 40 with type 1 diabetes. The CDR3 runs from the conserved cysteine through the conserved F or W. A D gene is named only where the DNA matches it firmly. Size tells how often a clone was seen (once, few, many) or the class of an expanded clone, and some rows leave it out.

v_gene: TRBV18; j_gene: TRBJ2-2; abundance: .; d_gene: TRBD2; CDR3aa: CASSPFSRLTSGGTGELFF; CDR3nt: TGTGCCAGCTCACCATTTTCGAGACTGACTAGCGGGGGAACCGGGGAGCTGTTTTTT
v_gene: TRBV19; j_gene: TRBJ2-1; abundance: few; d_gene: .; CDR3aa: CASSTRRNEQFF; CDR3nt: TGTGCCAGTAGTACCCGGCGGAATGAGCAGTTCTTC
v_gene: TRBV5-1; j_gene: TRBJ1-1; abundance: .; d_gene: .; CDR3aa: CASSLGYEDPEAFF; CDR3nt: TGCGCCAGCAGCTTGGGTTATGAGGATCCTGAAGCTTTCTTT
v_gene: TRBV7-9; j_gene: TRBJ2-3; abundance: .; d_gene: TRBD2; CDR3aa: CASSLGLAGVTDTQYF; CDR3nt: TGTGCCAGCAGCTTAGGACTAGCGGGAGTTACAGATACGCAGTATTTT
v_gene: TRBV5-1; j_gene: TRBJ1-5; abundance: .; d_gene: .; CDR3aa: CASSLGEGWGNQPQHF; CDR3nt: TGCGCCAGCAGCTTGGGGGAGGGTTGGGGCAATCAGCCCCAGCATTTT
v_gene: TRBV9; j_gene: TRBJ1-2; abundance: .; d_gene: TRBD1; CDR3aa: CASSVVTGGPGGYTF; CDR3nt: TGTGCCAGCAGCGTAGTCACAGGGGGACCTGGTGGCTACACCTTC
v_gene: TRBV9; j_gene: TRBJ2-7; abundance: few; d_gene: .; CDR3aa: CASSPWSISGYEQYF; CDR3nt: TGTGCCAGCAGCCCCTGGTCAATATCGGGCTACGAGCAGTACTTC
v_gene: TRBV6-4; j_gene: TRBJ1-2; abundance: .; d_gene: .; CDR3aa: CASSERVGGPYGYTF; CDR3nt: TGTGCCAGCAGTGAACGGGTTGGAGGGCCTTATGGCTACACCTTC
v_gene: TRBV2; j_gene: TRBJ1-4; abundance: .; d_gene: .; CDR3aa: CASSDRGSNEKLFF; CDR3nt: TGTGCCAGCAGTGACAGGGGCTCTAATGAAAAACTGTTTTTT
v_gene: TRBV2; j_gene: TRBJ1-2; abundance: once; d_gene: .; CDR3aa: CASSGQNYGYTF; CDR3nt: TGTGCCAGCAGTGGACAGAACTATGGCTACACCTTC
v_gene: TRBV4-1; j_gene: TRBJ2-7; abundance: .; d_gene: TRBD1; CDR3aa: CASSQGDSLEQYF; CDR3nt: TGCGCCAGCAGCCAGGGGGACAGCCTCGAGCAGTACTTC
v_gene: TRBV4-1; j_gene: TRBJ1-2; abundance: few; d_gene: .; CDR3aa: CASSQVQGPSHGYTF; CDR3nt: TGCGCCAGCAGCCAAGTCCAGGGTCCCAGTCATGGCTACACCTTC
v_gene: TRBV9; j_gene: TRBJ2-2; abundance: .; d_gene: .; CDR3aa: CASSVESKPYTGELFF; CDR3nt: TGTGCCAGCAGCGTAGAGTCGAAGCCTTACACCGGGGAGCTGTTTTTT
v_gene: TRBV6-1; j_gene: TRBJ2-3; abundance: few; d_gene: .; CDR3aa: CASRLREADTQYF; CDR3nt: TGTGCCAGCAGGTTACGAGAGGCGGATACGCAGTATTTT
v_gene: TRBV30; j_gene: TRBJ2-6; abundance: .; d_gene: .; CDR3aa: CALTEGLSGANVLTF; CDR3nt: TGTGCCCTGACCGAGGGCCTCTCTGGGGCCAACGTCCTGACTTTC
v_gene: TRBV19; j_gene: TRBJ1-5; abundance: .; d_gene: TRBD1; CDR3aa: CASSIQGGQPQHF; CDR3nt: TGTGCCAGTAGTATACAGGGGGGTCAGCCCCAGCATTTT
v_gene: TRBV6-1; j_gene: TRBJ2-5; abundance: few; d_gene: TRBD2; CDR3aa: CASSEAHSGTLYETQYF; CDR3nt: TGTGCCAGCAGTGAAGCGCATAGCGGGACTCTTTATGAGACCCAGTACTTC
v_gene: TRBV7-2; j_gene: TRBJ2-1; abundance: .; d_gene: TRBD2; CDR3aa: CASSFPGLDNEQFF; CDR3nt: TGTGCCAGCAGCTTCCCGGGACTAGACAATGAGCAGTTCTTC
v_gene: TRBV5-4; j_gene: TRBJ2-1; abundance: once; d_gene: TRBD2; CDR3aa: CATSGTSGYNEQFF; CDR3nt: TGTGCCACCTCCGGGACTAGCGGGTACAATGAGCAGTTCTTC
v_gene: TRBV7-9; j_gene: TRBJ1-1; abundance: .; d_gene: TRBD1; CDR3aa: CASSLAGDRSSGSEAFF; CDR3nt: TGTGCCAGCAGCTTAGCCGGGGACAGGTCTTCTGGGTCTGAAGCTTTCTTT
v_gene: TRBV19; j_gene: TRBJ2-1; abundance: few; d_gene: TRBD1; CDR3aa: CASSSGQDFNEQFF; CDR3nt: TGTGCCAGTAGTTCAGGACAGGATTTCAATGAGCAGTTCTTC
v_gene: TRBV2; j_gene: TRBJ2-7; abundance: .; d_gene: TRBD2; CDR3aa: CASKTGLATGEQYF; CDR3nt: TGTGCCAGCAAGACGGGACTAGCGACGGGGGAGCAGTACTTC
v_gene: TRBV14; j_gene: TRBJ2-7; abundance: few; d_gene: .; CDR3aa: CASSQVGRAAEQYF; CDR3nt: TGTGCCAGCAGCCAAGTGGGCAGGGCCGCCGAGCAGTACTTC
v_gene: TRBV6-5; j_gene: TRBJ2-7; abundance: few; d_gene: TRBD1; CDR3aa: CASSVGTGWYEQYF; CDR3nt: TGTGCCAGCAGTGTCGGGACAGGGTGGTACGAGCAGTACTTC
v_gene: TRBV6-5; j_gene: TRBJ2-7; abundance: .; d_gene: TRBD2; CDR3aa: CASRSVTSGLREQYF; CDR3nt: TGTGCCAGCAGATCAGTGACTAGCGGGCTACGGGAGCAGTACTTC
v_gene: TRBV21-1; j_gene: TRBJ2-2; abundance: .; d_gene: .; CDR3aa: CASSTSGREAGELFF; CDR3nt: TGTGCCAGCAGCACTAGCGGGAGGGAGGCCGGGGAGCTGTTTTTT
v_gene: TRBV29-1; j_gene: TRBJ1-1; abundance: few; d_gene: .; CDR3aa: CSVRTLNTEAFF; CDR3nt: TGCAGCGTTAGGACTCTGAACACTGAAGCTTTCTTT
v_gene: TRBV7-9; j_gene: TRBJ1-1; abundance: .; d_gene: .; CDR3aa: CASSLGLRSVDTEAFF; CDR3nt: TGTGCCAGCAGCTTAGGTCTCCGCTCGGTCGACACTGAAGCTTTCTTT
v_gene: TRBV5-1; j_gene: TRBJ1-1; abundance: .; d_gene: .; CDR3aa: CASSLPTANTEAFF; CDR3nt: TGCGCCAGCAGCCTCCCGACAGCGAACACTGAAGCTTTCTTT
v_gene: TRBV30; j_gene: TRBJ1-1; abundance: .; d_gene: TRBD1; CDR3aa: CASDRVNTEAFF; CDR3nt: TGTGCCTCGGACAGGGTGAACACTGAAGCTTTCTTT
v_gene: TRBV18; j_gene: TRBJ2-1; abundance: .; d_gene: .; CDR3aa: CASSPPSGYNEQFF; CDR3nt: TGTGCCAGCTCACCCCCTTCGGGATACAATGAGCAGTTCTTC